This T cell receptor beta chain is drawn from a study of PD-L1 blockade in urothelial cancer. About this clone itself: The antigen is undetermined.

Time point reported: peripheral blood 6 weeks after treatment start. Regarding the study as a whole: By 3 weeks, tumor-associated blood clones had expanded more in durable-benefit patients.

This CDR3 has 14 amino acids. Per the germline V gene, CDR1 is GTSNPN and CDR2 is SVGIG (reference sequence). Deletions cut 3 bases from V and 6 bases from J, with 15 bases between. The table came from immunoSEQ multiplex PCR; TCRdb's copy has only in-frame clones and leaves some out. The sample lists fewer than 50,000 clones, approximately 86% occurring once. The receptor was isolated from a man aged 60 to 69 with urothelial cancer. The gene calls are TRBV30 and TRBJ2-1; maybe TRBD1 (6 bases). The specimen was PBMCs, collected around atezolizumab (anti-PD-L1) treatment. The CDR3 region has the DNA TGTGCCTGGAGAGGGAACAGGGCAATCAATGAGCAGTTCTTC. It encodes CAWRGNRAINEQFF.